Listed here are 23 T cell receptor beta chains from one sample, sequenced in a study of CD8+CD57+ T cells in acquired aplastic anemia. The template used for profiling TCR beta VDJ and CDR3 was genomic DNA. Via MiXCR, TCRdb re-called the reads, giving one row per CDR3 protein. The table lists some 280,000 distinct CDR3 sequences, approximately 55% of them singletons, with around 8% in the top ten. The sample comprised sorted CD4+, CD8+, or CD8+CD57+ T cells (not recorded which) from PBMCs. The origin of the receptors is a human donor with severe aplastic anemia or a healthy control (not recorded which).

The V call is TRBV4-3, the J call TRBJ1-6; a possible D gene is TRBD1 (5 bases). The CDR3 loop spans 18 amino acids. The ends were cut back, 3 bases at V and 13 bases at J, with 28 bases in the middle. Germline V gene lookup returns CDR1 LGHNA and CDR2 YSLEER. The CDR3 coding sequence is TGCGCCAGCAGCCAGCCACCGGGACTAGCGGGGGATTCTCGGCCCCTCCACTTT. Translated, it gives CASSQPPGLAGDSRPLHF.

This clonotype has a count of ten or more. This chain links TRBV10-3 with TRBJ2-7, with 9 bases identical to TRBD1. The V gene's germline CDR1 is ENHRY and CDR2 SYGVKD. With 2 bases clipped from V and 5 bases from J, the junction kept 7 bases outside the gene matches. The CDR3 totals 15 residues. CDR3 coding DNA: TGTGCCATCAGTGAGCCAGGGACAGGGCTTGACGAGCAGTACTTC. It encodes CAISEPGTGLDEQYF.

A single count supports this clonotype. The chain couples TRBV4-2 to TRBJ2-7; either TRBD1 or TRBD2 may supply D (5 bases each). V gave up 4 bases and J gave up 3 bases, with 13 bases separating them. This CDR3 contains 14 residues. CDR1 and CDR2 (germline): LGHNA, YNFKEQ. CDR3 nucleotides: TGTGCCAGCAGCCGGGACCTGATAATCTACGAGCAGTACTTC. It encodes CASSRDLIIYEQYF.

The rearrangement links TRBV20-1 to TRBJ2-7; tentative D call: TRBD1 (5 bases). V gave up 4 bases and J gave up 3 bases, with 13 bases separating them. Germline-derived CDR1 and CDR2 are DFQATT and SNEGSKA (reference sequence). This CDR3 is built from 13 residues. The DNA for the CDR3 is TGCAGTGCTATCTCAGGGTTAAGCTACGAGCAGTACTTC. This codes for CSAISGLSYEQYF.

The count of this clonotype is one. The chain combines TRBV7-7 with TRBJ1-1; unclear D gene. In germline, CDR1 is SSHAT, CDR2 FNYEAQ (reference sequence). The CDR3 has 12 residues. V lost 7 bases and J lost 3, with 9 bases in between. CDR3 protein: CASIRTYTEAFF. The CDR3 DNA reads TGTGCCAGCATCAGAACCTACACTGAAGCTTTCTTT. The full variable domain, rest sourced from reference TRBV7-7 and TRBJ1-1, is GAGVSQSPRYKVTKRGQDVTLRCDPISSHATLYWYQQALGQGPEFLTYFNYEAQPDKSGLPSDRFSAERPEGSISTLTIQRTEQRDSAMYRCASIRTYTEAFFGQGTRLTVV.

The chain uses TRBV7-9 and TRBJ2-3, with D maybe TRBD1 (5 bases). The germline CDR1 and CDR2 sequences are SEHNR and FQNEAQ (reference sequence). The CDR3 runs to 15 residues. The V end lost 1 base, the J end lost 6 bases, and 14 bases lay between the germline ends. Written as DNA, the CDR3 is TGTGCCAGCAGCTTAGGTGGGGCTTACCAGGATACGCAGTATTTT. Amino acid sequence: CASSLGGAYQDTQYF.

The sample holds many counts of this clonotype. The V and J genes are TRBV20-1 and TRBJ1-4, with D hard to call. The CDR3 spans 14 residues. Trimming pared 2 bases from V and 4 bases from J, leaving 11 bases between. The germline V gene has CDR1 DFQATT and CDR2 SNEGSKA (reference sequence). This CDR3 is CSARRGSGNEKLFF. The CDR3 DNA is TGCAGTGCTAGACGCGGTTCGGGTAATGAAAAACTGTTTTTT.

The rearrangement uses TRBV20-1 and TRBJ2-3; 7 bases line up with TRBD1. Trimming took 1 base from V and 4 from J; bases not matched to a gene: 5. Germline V gene data show CDR1 as DFQATT and CDR2 as SNEGSKA (reference sequence). This CDR3 region has 14 residues. CDR3 nucleotides: TGCAGTGCTAGAGGAGGGGGCGGCGCAGATACGCAGTATTTT. This codes for CSARGGGGADTQYF.

This clonotype was found a few times. The V gene is TRBV7-3, the J gene TRBJ1-1, with 7 bases aligning to TRBD1. Germline loops: CDR1 SGHTA, CDR2 FQGTGA. With V trimmed by 4 bases and J by 3 bases, 2 bases remained unmatched. This CDR3 comprises 13 residues. The CDR3 loop is CASSSGQYTEAFF. The CDR3 DNA reads as TGTGCCAGCAGCTCGGGACAGTACACTGAAGCTTTCTTT.

The chain employs TRBV2 and TRBJ2-5; 10 bases are shared with TRBD1. Germline lookup yields CDR1 SNHLY and CDR2 FYNNEI. The length of the CDR3 is 14 residues. J was trimmed by 6 bases and V by 6 bases; bases with no gene match: 7. The CDR3 region has the DNA TGTGCCAGCAGCCGGGACAGGGGTGGGAAGACCCAGTACTTC. This encodes CASSRDRGGKTQYF.

Only a few counts were recorded for this clonotype. The chain employs TRBV10-3 and TRBJ1-6, with D maybe TRBD1 (5 bases). This CDR3 comprises 15 residues. Trimming removed 3 bases at V and 8 bases at J, with 14 bases between. CDR1 ENHRY and CDR2 SYGVKD come from the germline V gene. The CDR3 sequence is CAISDGTGKDSPLHF. The CDR3 bases are TGTGCCATCAGTGATGGGACGGGCAAGGATTCACCCCTCCACTTT.

The chain uses TRBV4-2 and TRBJ1-1, with 11 bases identical to TRBD1. The CDR3 contains 16 residues. Germline values: CDR1 LGHNA, CDR2 YNFKEQ. The trim removed 4 bases at V and 1 base at J, leaving 5 bases unmatched. CDR3 residues: CASSPRDRGSNTEAFF. As DNA, the CDR3 is TGTGCCAGCAGCCCCCGGGACAGGGGGTCGAACACTGAAGCTTTCTTT.

The rearrangement links TRBV15 to TRBJ2-3; possible D gene TRBD1, 5 bases. Germline CDR1 and CDR2: LNHNV and YYDKDF (reference sequence). The V end lost 1 base, the J end lost 2 bases, and 10 bases lay between the germline ends. There are 15 residues in the CDR3. The CDR3 here is CATSRAAGFTDTQYF. DNA of the CDR3: TGTGCCACCAGCAGAGCGGCAGGGTTCACAGATACGCAGTATTTT.

This clonotype came up many times. The rearrangement uses TRBV6-5 and TRBJ1-1; D is ambiguous. CDR1 and CDR2 from the germline V gene are MNHEY and SVGAGI. The V end was cut by 0 bases, the J end by 3 bases, with 11 bases between. The CDR3 consists of 15 residues. CDR3: CASSYSNRADTEAFF. Written as DNA, the CDR3 is TGTGCCAGCAGTTACTCGAATAGGGCAGACACTGAAGCTTTCTTT.

This clonotype was picked up many times. The chain recombines TRBV6-5 with TRBJ1-2; 7 bases are a match to TRBD1. The germline V gene encodes CDR1 MNHEY and CDR2 SVGAGI. V lost 5 bases and J lost 4; bases outside the gene matches: 1. The CDR3 has 12 amino acids. CDR3 nucleotides: TGTGCCAGCAGTGACAGGGTCTATGGCTACACCTTC. Its protein product is CASSDRVYGYTF.

This clonotype was seen more than once but under ten times. The V and J genes are TRBV24-1 and TRBJ2-1; 8 nucleotides match TRBD1. Germline assignment: CDR1 KGHDR and CDR2 SFDVKD. With 0 bases clipped from V and 7 bases from J, the junction kept 4 bases outside the gene matches. This CDR3 is built from 15 residues. CDR3 loop: CATSDLTGGGNEQFF. The CDR3 DNA sequence: TGTGCCACCAGTGATTTGACAGGGGGTGGTAATGAGCAGTTCTTC.

The V and J genes are TRBV7-2 and TRBJ2-3; 14 positions agree with TRBD2. Germline loops: CDR1 SGHTA, CDR2 FQGNSA. This CDR3 is 19 amino acids long. V was pared by 1 base and J by 4 bases, with 10 bases of the junction left unmatched. This CDR3 reads CASSLGRRLAGGGPDTQYF. DNA of the CDR3: TGTGCCAGCAGCTTAGGTCGTCGACTAGCGGGGGGGGGCCCAGATACGCAGTATTTT.

This clonotype was detected many times. This chain links TRBV7-9 with TRBJ1-4; D call uncertain. Per the germline V gene, CDR1 is SEHNR and CDR2 is FQNEAQ (reference sequence). The V end was cut by 2 bases, the J end by 7 bases, with 2 bases between. This CDR3 contains 11 residues. The CDR3 sequence is CASSLLEKLFF. The DNA for the CDR3 is TGTGCCAGCAGCTTACTTGAAAAACTGTTTTTT.

This clonotype was found a few times. V gene TRBV20-1 combines with J gene TRBJ1-6; TRBD1 agrees at 12 bases. The CDR3 is 13 residues long. Germline V gene lookup returns CDR1 DFQATT and CDR2 SNEGSKA (reference sequence). V shed 6 bases and J 7 bases; nucleotides not matched to a gene: 1. Written as DNA, the CDR3 is TGCAGTGCCGGGACAGGGGGCAATTCACCCCTCCACTTT. Translated: CSAGTGGNSPLHF.

This clonotype was counted ten times or more. The CDR3 sequence: CAISESLGPHNSPLHF. The CDR3, as DNA: TGTGCCATCAGTGAGTCTTTGGGACCCCATAATTCACCCCTCCACTTT. V usage is TRBV10-3 and J usage is TRBJ1-6; a weak D match, TRBD1 (5 bases). The ends were cut back, 0 bases at V and 5 bases at J, with 11 bases in the middle. This CDR3 is 16 amino acids long. Germline CDR1 reads ENHRY; CDR2 reads SYGVKD.

This clonotype was recorded a few times. The rearrangement links TRBV5-1 to TRBJ1-4; D ambiguous. The CDR3 contains 14 residues. CDR1 is SGHRS and CDR2 is YFSETQ in the germline V gene. The V end lost 6 bases, the J end lost 6 bases, and 15 bases lay between the germline ends. CDR3 DNA sequence: TGCGCCAGCAAGGCTGGAGGGTTTGATGAAAAACTGTTTTTT. Translated, it gives CASKAGGFDEKLFF.

This clonotype showed up just a few times. CDR3 bases: TGCGCCAGCGGTTCGGATAGCACAGATACGCAGTATTTT. Translation gives CASGSDSTDTQYF. This chain links TRBV10-2 with TRBJ2-3; no clear D gene. The germline CDR1 and CDR2 sequences are WSHSY and SAAADI. This CDR3 comprises 13 residues. Trimming removed 8 bases from V and 0 bases from J, with 9 bases in between.

The rearrangement links TRBV7-2 to TRBJ2-1; 14 bases align to TRBD2. The CDR3 runs to 18 residues. V lost 1 base, J lost 5 bases, and 7 bases stayed unmatched. The germline V gene has CDR1 SGHTA and CDR2 FQGNSA. The CDR3 region is CASSLGRRLAGGNNEQFF. In nucleotides, the CDR3 is TGTGCCAGCAGCTTAGGTCGTCGACTAGCGGGGGGGAACAATGAGCAGTTCTTC.